A single T cell receptor (beta chain) is shown here with its context. The antigen this receptor binds is unknown. No base quality values were provided; no much bigger clone lies one nucleotide off. The CDR3 numbers 9 residues from cysteine through phenylalanine. The read is trimmed to its CDR3 DNA, 27 bases read in frame from base 1. This record comes from a study of MAIT cells during Salmonella Paratyphi A infection (dated by TCRdb to between 2016 and 2019). Regarding the research as a whole: Adult volunteers aged 18 to 60 ingested a single dose of 1-5x10^3 CFU of S. Paratyphi A strain NVGH308. Ciprofloxacin 500 mg twice daily for 14 days, starting at diagnosis, was given to diagnosed volunteers.

What the study reported, not specific to this receptor: The availability of volunteer samples limited the sample sizes, but these sizes were considered adequate to detect differences between groups. MAIT cell TRBV usage was oligoclonal with a preference for TRBV20 and TRBV6, and infection did not appear to change this usage. Space occupied by over-represented MAIT clonotypes fell significantly from baseline to mid-infection (about 0.15 to 0.11), with no significant post-infection difference. Compared with healthy controls, diagnosed volunteers had more expansion or contraction among the top five MAIT clonotypes (approximately 0.53 versus 0.13), a finding that suggests the repertoire is reshaped by infection.

The time point label on this specimen signifies: before S. Paratyphi A challenge (baseline). Using flow cytometry, MAIT cells, defined as Valpha7.2+ CD161+ T cells, were identified and sorted. Circulating MAIT cell TCRbeta repertoires were profiled longitudinally in five to seven volunteers who developed enteric fever after controlled oral challenge with live Salmonella Paratyphi A. Every diagnosed volunteer provided MAIT cell samples at pre-infection, mid-infection and post-infection timepoints. Enteric fever was diagnosed on the basis of Paratyphi A bacteremia and/or persistent fever above 38 degrees C lasting more than 12 hours. Diagnosis of infection in challenged volunteers occurred between day 4 and day 7 after challenge. For RNA extraction, between about 5,000 and 10,000 MAIT cells per sample were sorted directly into RNAqueous-Micro lysis buffer. Lymphoprep gradient centrifugation was used to isolate peripheral blood mononuclear cells from blood samples and leukocyte cones. Cells were sorted on either a BD FACSAria Fusion or a BD FACSAria III sorter.

Receptors were amplified or captured by 5' RACE. Two rounds of PCR with Phusion High-Fidelity polymerase amplified TCRbeta, with sample-specific barcodes added in the primers. TCRbeta libraries were generated by template-switch cDNA synthesis with SMARTScribe reverse transcriptase and a TRBC-specific primer. The barcoded samples were pooled and then prepared using the NEBNext Ultra DNA Library Prep Kit for Illumina. Sequencing of libraries was performed on an Illumina MiSeq with the MiSeq reagent kit v2, 300 cycles. Concerning the study's data processing: Reads were demultiplexed by barcode with Jemultiplexer and were aligned with MiTCR using default parameters. VDJtools removed non-functional sequences, and clonotypes were defined by amino acid sequence, with clonotype frequencies based on assigned sequence reads. In the clonal space homeostasis analysis, clonotypes were binned by frequency as over-represented (0.05-1), large, medium and small. TCRdb trimmed the raw reads at Q25, called clones with MiXCR and kept productive beta chains. A single entry per CDR3 protein holds the most common genes and DNA from its merged rows. TCRdb's processing, not the authors', yielded these V and J calls. For this sample the table gives approximately 1,500 distinct CDR3 sequences, of which around 50% were detected only once. Of the sample, 30% to 45% is held by the ten largest clones.

The sequence was obtained from a person aged 18 to 75 who was deliberately infected with Salmonella Paratyphi A in a paratyphoid fever challenge study. The chain uses TRBV21-1 and TRBJ2-6. TRBV21-1 is a listed pseudogene. Specimen: MAIT cells from blood, collected at the first sampling point of the challenge study. The CDR3 protein: CASSKVLTF. The sequenced DNA is TGTGCCAGCAGCAAAGTCCTGACTTTC.